The source of this T cell receptor (beta chain) is a study of control samples from healthy donors and cancer patients (TCRdb year 2020). A remark on this clone: What antigen it recognizes has not been identified. There are no base qualities to consult, and no much larger clone falls within one base.

The library relied on the immunoSEQ multiplex PCR assay. TCRdb stores this immuneACCESS table with in-frame sequences only. Part of the clones is absent; in the studies checked, under half of the shortfall reflects unresolved V genes, and no reason is known for the rest. The sample data list roughly 88,000 clones, and approximately 91% of these were observed just once. 0.85% to 1% of the sample is taken by the ten largest. The trim is 11 bases for V and 3 bases for J, with a gap of 13 bases between the germline ends. The CDR3, cysteine through phenylalanine, is 13 amino acids long. Only the CDR3 part of the read is kept: 39 bases, read in frame from the first base. In the germline V gene (reference sequence), CDR1 corresponds to LNHDA and CDR2 to SQIVND.

The receptor's source is a woman in her thirties in good health. The chain is assembled from TRBV19 and TRBJ2-2; TRBD1 is a possible D gene, resting on 5 matching bases. The sample consisted of blood. The bases are TGTGCCTCCAATCCAGGGTACACCGGGGAGCTGTTTTTT. Its translation is CASNPGYTGELFF. When the CDR3 is completed using the reference TRBV19 and TRBJ2-2 genes on either side, the full variable domain is DGGITQSPKYLFRKEGQNVTLSCEQNLNHDAMYWYRQDPGQGLRLIYYSQIVNDFQKGDIAEGYSVSREKKESFPLTVTSAQKNPTAFYLCASNPGYTGELFFGEGSRLTVL.